This entry lists 26 T cell receptor beta chains sequenced from one sample in a study of shared T cell receptors in the human thymus. Clones were read by immunoSEQ multiplex PCR, and TCRdb kept only the in-frame ones, dropping some. The sample yields 700,000 or so clones, 70% to 90% seen once. These data also featured in a second study, about human thymus T cells.

The specimen sequenced was thymocytes. The receptor set was obtained from a girl in the first two years of life with a congenital heart defect.

The chain recombines TRBV7-3 with TRBJ1-1; TRBD1 aligns across 7 bases. The V gene end was trimmed by 9 bases and the J gene end by 4 bases; junction bases not matched to a gene: 8. Germline assignment: CDR1 SGHTA and CDR2 FQGTGA. The CDR3 spans 13 residues. The CDR3 reads CASSQGWSTEAFF. The CDR3 region has the DNA TGTGCCAGTTCACAGGGGTGGTCCACTGAAGCTTTCTTT.

The rearrangement joins TRBV28 to TRBJ1-6; perhaps TRBD1 as D (5 bases). CDR3 length: 15 amino acids. Germline CDR1 MDHEN, CDR2 SYDVKM. Trimming took off 3 bases at V and 7 bases at J, with 13 bases between the two ends. In DNA, the CDR3 is TGTGCCAGCAGTTTGGGTAAGGACACGAATTCACCCCTCCACTTT. Amino acid sequence: CASSLGKDTNSPLHF.

This clone was observed a handful of times. The J gene is TRBJ2-3, the V gene TRBV14; 8 bases fit TRBD1. V lost 1 base, J lost 4 bases, and 7 bases stayed unmatched. There are 16 residues in the CDR3. Germline V lookup: CDR1 SGHDN, CDR2 FVKESK. For the CDR3, the DNA is TGTGCCAGCAGCCAAGGGACAGGGCCGGGGGCAGATACGCAGTATTTT. Protein: CASSQGTGPGADTQYF.

CDR3 nucleotide sequence: TGTGCCAGCAGCGCTGGACAGGGAGCGGGAAACACCATATATTTT. Amino acid sequence: CASSAGQGAGNTIYF. The chain is built from TRBV5-6 and TRBJ1-3; the match to TRBD1 covers 8 bases. CDR1 is SGHDT, CDR2 YYEEEE, per germline. The CDR3 has 15 residues. V was pared by 4 bases and J by 4 bases, with 7 bases of the junction left unmatched.

The rearrangement links TRBV19 to TRBJ1-1, with D possibly being TRBD1 (5 bases). Germline CDR1 and CDR2: LNHDA and SQIVND (reference sequence). The CDR3 loop spans 13 amino acids. Trimming left V 3 bases short and J 4 bases short, with 9 bases between. The CDR3: CASSIGHGTEAFF. In nucleotides, the CDR3 is TGTGCCAGTAGTATCGGACACGGCACTGAAGCTTTCTTT.

The V and J genes are TRBV5-4 and TRBJ2-3; 10 bases match TRBD1. The J segment lost 1 base and the V segment lost 4 bases, leaving 3 bases of the junction unmatched. The CDR3 has 15 residues. Germline CDR1 and CDR2: SGHNT and YYREEE (reference sequence). CDR3 amino acids: CASSPGTGGTDTQYF. The CDR3 DNA sequence: TGTGCCAGCAGCCCCGGGACAGGGGGCACAGATACGCAGTATTTT.

This clone was observed a few times. The chain joins TRBV14 to TRBJ1-2, with 9 bases fitting TRBD1. V trimming: 3 bases; J trimming: 8 bases; junction bases outside the gene matches: 7. CDR3 size: 14 residues. Germline CDR1 SGHDN, CDR2 FVKESK. The CDR3 DNA follows: TGTGCCAGCAGCCAGCCACAGGGGGCTGGAGGCTACACCTTC. Translation: CASSQPQGAGGYTF.

V usage is TRBV5-4 and J usage is TRBJ2-7; 9 nucleotides match TRBD1. Germline V lookup: CDR1 SGHNT, CDR2 YYREEE (reference sequence). There are 15 residues in the CDR3. Germline trimming cut 4 bases from V and 5 bases from J; bases unmatched to any gene: 10. The CDR3 loop reads CASSTAGTGTHEQYF. CDR3 DNA: TGTGCCAGCAGCACAGCGGGGACAGGGACCCACGAGCAGTACTTC.

The chain joins TRBV30 to TRBJ1-2; D is uncertain. Germline loops: CDR1 GTSNPN, CDR2 SVGIG (reference sequence). V was clipped by 5 bases and J by 5 bases, with 27 bases between them. This CDR3 has 17 residues. The CDR3 sequence is CAWFRVHRILKLYGYTF. CDR3 DNA sequence: TGTGCCTGGTTCCGGGTCCATCGGATACTCAAGCTTTATGGCTACACCTTC.

This sequence joins TRBV5-4 and TRBJ1-4; D gene uncertain. The CDR3 spans 13 residues. Trimming took off 8 bases at V and 4 bases at J, with 12 bases between the two ends. The V gene's germline CDR1 is SGHNT and CDR2 YYREEE (reference sequence). In DNA, the CDR3 is TGTGCCAGTACGAGGCGGGGTAATGAAAAACTGTTTTTT. This gives the protein CASTRRGNEKLFF. Complete variable domain (other parts from reference TRBV5-4 and TRBJ1-4): ETGVTQSPTHLIKTRGQQVTLRCSSQSGHNTVSWYQQALGQGPQFIFQYYREEENGRGNFPPRFSGLQFPNYSSELNVNALELDDSALYLCASTRRGNEKLFFGSGTQLSVL.

This rearrangement joins TRBV12-5 to TRBJ1-2; D possibly corresponds to TRBD1 (5 bases). Germline V lookup: CDR1 LGHNT, CDR2 FRNRAP. The V gene lost 5 bases and the J gene lost 3 bases, with 22 bases spanning the gap. This CDR3 contains 17 residues. The CDR3 DNA is TGTGCTAGTGGTCCCCCGGGACTCATGAATGGTGACTATGGCTACACCTTC. Translating gives CASGPPGLMNGDYGYTF. Complete variable domain (other parts from reference TRBV12-5 and TRBJ1-2): DARVTQTPRHKVTEMGQEVTMRCQPILGHNTVFWYRQTMMQGLELLAYFRNRAPLDDSGMPKDRFSAEMPDATLATLKIQPSEPRDSAVYFCASGPPGLMNGDYGYTFGSGTRLTVV.

The chain has TRBV9 and TRBJ2-5, with TRBD2 matching 8 bases. The CDR3 runs 16 residues. The junction had 9 bases not matched to a gene; V was cut back by 4 bases and J by 1 base. CDR1 SGDLS and CDR2 YYNGEE come from the germline V gene. CDR3 coding DNA: TGTGCCAGCAGCATACCCAACGCGGGGGGCCAAGAGACCCAGTACTTC. Translated, it gives CASSIPNAGGQETQYF.

The chain couples TRBV28 to TRBJ2-7, with 9 bases identical to TRBD1. The CDR3 contains 14 residues. Germline values: CDR1 MDHEN, CDR2 SYDVKM. The junction had 6 bases not matched to a gene; V was cut back by 6 bases and J by 3 bases. CDR3 in DNA: TGTGCCAGCAGGCGGAGACAGGGGGGCTACGAGCAGTACTTC. It specifies CASRRRQGGYEQYF.

J is TRBJ2-5 and V is TRBV7-9; 12 bases are a match to TRBD2. V trimming: 5 bases; J trimming: 0 bases; junction bases outside the gene matches: 7. Germline V gives CDR1 SEHNR, CDR2 FQNEAQ (reference sequence). The length of the CDR3 is 17 residues. For the CDR3, the DNA is TGTGCCAGCAGCCCGACTAGCGGGGGACCCGACCAAGAGACCCAGTACTTC. Translated: CASSPTSGGPDQETQYF.

CDR3 residues: CASRGDFFPHYGYTF. In DNA, the CDR3 is TGTGCCAGCAGAGGGGACTTTTTTCCCCACTATGGCTACACCTTC. This chain connects TRBV6-1 to TRBJ1-2; tentatively, D is TRBD1 (5 bases). The V end lost 6 bases, the J end lost 3 bases, and 17 bases lay between the germline ends. This CDR3 contains 15 residues. Germline lookup yields CDR1 MNHNS and CDR2 SASEGT.

The rearrangement uses TRBV6-1 and TRBJ1-6; D possibly corresponds to TRBD1 (5 bases). This CDR3 comprises 15 residues. The germline V gene encodes CDR1 MNHNS and CDR2 SASEGT. The V end was cut by 5 bases, the J end by 10 bases, with 18 bases between. CDR3 in DNA: TGTGCCAGCAGTTGCCGGGGCCCGGGGGGATCACCCCTCCACTTT. It codes for CASSCRGPGGSPLHF.

The chain couples TRBV7-6 to TRBJ1-1; 8 bases are shared with TRBD1. The germline gives CDR1 SGHVS, CDR2 FNYEAQ. CDR3 length: 15 residues. V shed 6 bases, J shed 1 base, and the junction held 7 bases outside the gene matches. The CDR3 sequence: CASSRNRGRNTEAFF. As DNA, the CDR3 is TGTGCCAGCAGTCGGAACAGGGGGAGGAACACTGAAGCTTTCTTT.

The chain carries TRBV7-6 and TRBJ2-4; 9 bases line up with TRBD1. Germline CDR1 reads SGHVS; CDR2 reads FNYEAQ. V was pared by 6 bases and J by 0 bases, with 6 bases of the junction left unmatched. The CDR3 consists of 16 residues. The CDR3 protein is CASRGHRGQAKNIQYF. For the CDR3, the DNA is TGTGCCAGCAGGGGTCACAGGGGGCAAGCCAAAAACATTCAGTACTTC. The full variable domain, rest sourced from reference TRBV7-6 and TRBJ2-4, is GAGVSQSPRYKVTKRGQDVALRCDPISGHVSLYWYRQALGQGPEFLTYFNYEAQQDKSGLPNDRFSAERPEGSISTLTIQRTEQRDSAMYRCASRGHRGQAKNIQYFGAGTRLSVL.

The chain joins TRBV5-6 to TRBJ2-7, with 8 bases lining up with TRBD1. From germline, CDR1 is SGHDT and CDR2 YYEEEE. V lost 4 bases, J lost 2 bases, and 20 bases stayed unmatched. The CDR3 contains 19 residues. The CDR3 reads CASSPPLRTGPLVPYEQYF. CDR3 nucleotides: TGTGCCAGCAGCCCCCCCCTAAGGACAGGGCCACTAGTACCCTACGAGCAGTACTTC.

Only a few counts were recorded for this clone. The rearrangement joins TRBV28 to TRBJ2-1, with D maybe TRBD2 (5 bases). Trimming removed 2 bases at V and 7 bases at J, with 12 bases between. This CDR3 has 14 amino acids. Germline CDR1 is MDHEN and CDR2 is SYDVKM. The CDR3 nucleotides read TGTGCCAGCAGTTTACCCCTACTAGGGAATGAGCAGTTCTTC. This encodes CASSLPLLGNEQFF.

V usage is TRBV11-2 and J usage is TRBJ2-2; 8 nucleotides align to TRBD2. The CDR3 extends over 16 amino acids. The junction had 12 bases not matched to a gene; V was cut back by 7 bases and J by 5 bases. Germline CDR1 reads SGHAT; CDR2 reads FQNNGV. The CDR3 sequence: CASTTPIAGKTGELFF. DNA of the CDR3: TGTGCCAGCACCACTCCCATAGCGGGGAAAACCGGGGAGCTGTTTTTT.

This chain uses TRBV2 with TRBJ2-5; D is possibly TRBD2 (6 bases). CDR1 and CDR2 from the germline V gene are SNHLY and FYNNEI. The length of the CDR3 is 15 residues. Trimming cost V 6 bases and J 5 bases, with 19 bases left between them. The CDR3 DNA follows: TGTGCCAGCAGCGTACTCGGGACTCCCCGGGAGACCCAGTACTTC. Translated: CASSVLGTPRETQYF.

The chain combines TRBV7-2 with TRBJ1-3, with D unresolved. The germline CDR1 and CDR2 sequences are SGHTA and FQGNSA. The CDR3 length is 16 residues. V was shortened by 2 bases and J by 0 bases, with 11 bases between the two germline ends. The CDR3 nucleotides read TGTGCCAGCAGCTTATGGGCCTTAAGCTCTGGAAACACCATATATTTT. Translating it yields CASSLWALSSGNTIYF.

The chain's CDR3 is CASSEPDGRRNEKLFF. The CDR3 region has the DNA TGTGCCAGCAGTGAGCCTGACGGGAGGAGAAATGAAAAACTGTTTTTT. The chain recombines TRBV25-1 with TRBJ1-4; no definite D call. This CDR3 is 16 amino acids long. Germline assignment: CDR1 MGHDK and CDR2 SYGVNS. Trimming left V 3 bases short and J 5 bases short, with 16 bases between.

The J gene is TRBJ2-1, the V gene TRBV20-1; perhaps TRBD2 as D (6 bases). The CDR3 has 11 amino acids. Trimming shortened V by 3 bases and J by 9 bases, and 9 bases separated the two germline ends. The germline gives CDR1 DFQATT, CDR2 SNEGSKA (reference sequence). The CDR3 nucleotides are TGCAGTGCTAGGACTAGTTTTGAGCAGTTCTTC. The encoded protein is CSARTSFEQFF.

CDR3 nucleotide sequence: TGTGCCAGAAGCTTCCGGGTTCGTAGAGGCGAGCAGTACTTC. Amino acid sequence: CARSFRVRRGEQYF. The rearrangement links TRBV5-3 to TRBJ2-7; D gene uncertain. TRBV5-3 is an open reading frame, and its role is uncertain. The CDR3 length is 14 residues. Trimming took off 2 bases at V and 6 bases at J, with 15 bases between the two ends.